This entry features one T cell receptor beta chain sequence. The read is 3 residues too short to cover the CDR3 end, so that end is filled in from the germline J gene. This sample was included in a study of T cells in women clearing cervical HPV infection. About the study: Controls' single incident HPV16 infection cleared within 12 months without precancer. Case blood drawn at lesion detection; control blood after infection cleared.

TCRdb's table, derived via immunoSEQ multiplex PCR, lists solely in-frame clones and lacks some. The sample totals about 20,000 clones. V was pared by 3 bases and J by 8 bases, with 23 bases between. Germline loops: CDR1 ENHRY, CDR2 SYGVKD. The CDR3 has 17 residues. The sequenced sample was blood buffy coat. This sequence was found in a woman aged 18-70 years with a cervical HPV16 infection that either progressed to CIN3+ or cleared (not recorded which). V is TRBV10-3 and J is TRBJ2-1, with D possibly TRBD2 on 6 matching bases. The CDR3 sequence is CAISDVAGPVGVDEQFF. Partial CDR3 DNA: TGTGCCATCAGTGACGTTGCGGGGCCCGTAGGGGTAGATGAG.